The subject of this entry is one TCR beta chain. These data come from a study of blood T cell repertoires in COVID-19. Study background: Whether acute or convalescent, the COVID-19 samples came from the United States, Italy and Spain. PBMCs, B-cell-depleted T cells, or T cells were the source of the cDNA or gDNA that made up the material.

Original data processing: Reference gene primer amplification yielded estimated nucleated cell counts. Clones were sequenced by immunoSEQ multiplex PCR, and TCRdb holds only the in-frame ones, with some missing. That table furnishes V, J and clone size, whereas the DNA furnished D and trimming. The data hold 150,000 to 200,000 clones, with 87% observed a single time. The CDR3 loop spans 14 amino acids. CDR1 is MDHEN and CDR2 is SYDVKM in the germline V gene. With V trimmed by 8 bases and J by 6 bases, 12 bases remained unmatched. This chain uses TRBV28 with TRBJ2-7, with 8 bases aligning to TRBD2. This clonotype was obtained from a man aged 18 to 35 with active or convalescent COVID-19. Specimen: peripheral blood. The CDR3 bases are TGTGCCAGCTCAACTTCGGGACTAGTGGGCGAGCAGTACGTC. Translated: CASSTSGLVGEQYV.